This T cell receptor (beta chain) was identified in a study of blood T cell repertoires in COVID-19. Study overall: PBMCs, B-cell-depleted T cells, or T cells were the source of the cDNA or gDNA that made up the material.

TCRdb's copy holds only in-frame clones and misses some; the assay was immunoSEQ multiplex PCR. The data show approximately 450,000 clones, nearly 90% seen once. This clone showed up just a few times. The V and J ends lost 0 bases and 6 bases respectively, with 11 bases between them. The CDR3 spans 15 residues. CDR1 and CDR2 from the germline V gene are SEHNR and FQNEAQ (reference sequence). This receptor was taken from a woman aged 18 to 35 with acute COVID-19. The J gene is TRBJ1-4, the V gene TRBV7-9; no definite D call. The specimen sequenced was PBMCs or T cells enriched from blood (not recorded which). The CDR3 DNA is TGTGCCAGCAGCTTAGCTGGCCAGTGGTATGAAAAACTGTTTTTT. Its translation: CASSLAGQWYEKLFF.